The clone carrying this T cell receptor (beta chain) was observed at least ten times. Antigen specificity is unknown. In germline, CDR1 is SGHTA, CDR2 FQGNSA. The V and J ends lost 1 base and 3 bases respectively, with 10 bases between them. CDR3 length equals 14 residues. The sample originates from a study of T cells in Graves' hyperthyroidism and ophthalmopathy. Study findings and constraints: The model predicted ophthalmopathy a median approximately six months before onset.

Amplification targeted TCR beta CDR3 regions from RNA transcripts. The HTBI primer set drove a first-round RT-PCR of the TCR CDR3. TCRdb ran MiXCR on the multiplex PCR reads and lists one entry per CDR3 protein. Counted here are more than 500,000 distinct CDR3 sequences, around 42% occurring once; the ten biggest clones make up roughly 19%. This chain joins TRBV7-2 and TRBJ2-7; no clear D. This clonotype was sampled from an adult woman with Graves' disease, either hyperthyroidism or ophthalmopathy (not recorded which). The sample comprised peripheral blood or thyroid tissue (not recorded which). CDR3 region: CASSLGIRGYEQYF. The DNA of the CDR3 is TGTGCCAGCAGCTTAGGAATTAGAGGCTACGAGCAGTACTTC.